Shown below are 13 T cell receptor beta chains from a single sample sequenced in a study of cytomegalovirus exposure and HLA in healthy donors. Both 60 Vbeta primers and 13 Jbeta primers went into the PCR. Clones were read by immunoSEQ multiplex PCR, and TCRdb kept only the in-frame ones, dropping some. The sample holds approximately 100,000 clones, 69% seen once. Material for sequencing was PBMCs. These receptors were collected from a woman aged 70 to 79 in good health and CMV-seropositive.

This CDR3 is CASSLSLGRLTERATNEKLFF. For the CDR3, the DNA is TGTGCCAGCAGCCTATCTTTGGGTCGTCTGACAGAAAGAGCAACTAATGAAAAACTGTTTTTT. The chain uses TRBV14 and TRBJ1-4, with D possibly matching TRBD1 (5 bases). V was cut by 4 bases and J by 0 bases, with 27 bases left in between. CDR1 is SGHDN and CDR2 is FVKESK in the germline V gene. The CDR3 length is 21 residues.

The chain has TRBV12-2 and TRBJ2-5; TRBD1, the table's D call, was not compared with the DNA. TRBV12-2 is listed as a pseudogene. The CDR3 extends over 15 amino acids. DNA for the CDR3: TGTGCAAGTCGTCCTACAGGGGGAATGGAAGAGACCCAGTACTTC. This translates into CASRPTGGMEETQYF.

The chain combines TRBV5-4 with TRBJ2-7; D is perhaps TRBD1 (6 bases). This CDR3 has 14 residues. With 3 bases removed from V and 3 bases from J, the gap between germline ends came to 13 bases. Germline CDR1 is SGHNT and CDR2 is YYREEE (reference sequence). The CDR3 DNA reads as TGTGCCAGCAGCTCTCAGGGGCTAGACTACGAGCAGTACTTC. Its translation is CASSSQGLDYEQYF.

This clone was found once. The chain carries TRBV5-4 and TRBJ2-7; TRBD2 matches at 9 bases. CDR1 is SGHNT, CDR2 YYREEE, per germline (reference sequence). After removal of 0 bases from V and 4 bases from J, the junction contained 8 bases not matched to a gene. This CDR3 comprises 16 residues. CDR3 nucleotides: TGTGCCAGCAGCTTGGATGGCGGGGGGGCGGTTTACGAGCAGTACTTC. This encodes CASSLDGGGAVYEQYF.

The chain couples TRBV18 to TRBJ1-3, with no clear D. The CDR3 consists of 15 residues. Germline CDR1 and CDR2: KGHSH and LQKENI. Trimming pared 0 bases from V and 5 bases from J, leaving 11 bases between. For the CDR3, the DNA is TGTGCCAGCTCACCACCAACAGCAGGTAGAAACACCATATATTTT. This codes for CASSPPTAGRNTIYF.

The rearrangement links TRBV29-1 to TRBJ1-1, with D unresolved. V was pared by 5 bases and J by 0 bases, with 10 bases between. This CDR3 is built from 13 residues. The germline V gene encodes CDR1 SQVTM and CDR2 ANQGSEA. CDR3: CSVLTGMNTEAFF. CDR3 DNA: TGCAGCGTTTTGACTGGAATGAACACTGAAGCTTTCTTT.

J is TRBJ1-1 and V is TRBV19, with D perhaps TRBD1 (6 bases). V lost 6 bases, J lost 0 bases, and 14 bases lay in between. Germline assignment: CDR1 LNHDA and CDR2 SQIVND (reference sequence). This CDR3 has 15 residues. CDR3 in amino acids: CASRGERGMNTEAFF. For the CDR3, the DNA is TGTGCCAGTAGGGGGGAAAGGGGGATGAACACTGAAGCTTTCTTT.

The J gene is TRBJ1-2, the V gene TRBV7-8; TRBD1 matches 8 bases. Trimming cost V 5 bases and J 5 bases; bases outside gene matches: 16. Germline V lookup: CDR1 SGHVS, CDR2 FQNEAQ. The CDR3 spans 17 residues. CDR3 nucleotide sequence: TGTGCCAGCAGCCCGCGACAGGGGAGTGGAGTAGTTTATGGCTACACCTTC. Translating gives CASSPRQGSGVVYGYTF.

The V and J genes are TRBV9 and TRBJ2-1; D not resolved. Between the trimmed V and J ends, which lost 0 bases and 6 bases, there was a span of 4 bases. The CDR3 is 12 residues long. Per germline, CDR1 SGDLS and CDR2 YYNGEE. The CDR3 DNA follows: TGTGCCAGCAGCGTAGCATCCAATGAGCAGTTCTTC. Translated, it gives CASSVASNEQFF. The entire variable domain, with the rest obtained from reference TRBV9 and TRBJ2-1, is as follows: DSGVTQTPKHLITATGQRVTLRCSPRSGDLSVYWYQQSLDQGLQFLIQYYNGEERAKGNILERFSAQQFPDLHSELNLSSLELGDSALYFCASSVASNEQFFGPGTRLTVL.

This clone was picked up one time. The chain combines TRBV19 with TRBJ1-1; D is uncertain. The germline CDR1 and CDR2 sequences are LNHDA and SQIVND (reference sequence). V dropped 7 bases and J dropped 5 bases, with 14 bases sitting between them. The CDR3 spans 13 residues. CDR3 loop: CASTDRGGTEAFF. CDR3 in DNA: TGTGCCAGTACCGATCGGGGTGGGACTGAAGCTTTCTTT.

The CDR3 nucleotides are TGCGCCAGCAGCCAAGAGGTTATTAGTAACTATGGCTACACCTTC. Its protein is CASSQEVISNYGYTF. The chain has TRBV4-1 and TRBJ1-2; D gene unclear. Germline lookup yields CDR1 MGHRA and CDR2 YSYEKL. V lost 0 bases and J 1 base, leaving 9 bases between the germline ends. The CDR3 is 15 residues long.

The chain has TRBV30 and TRBJ1-2; 7 positions agree with TRBD1. V shed 2 bases and J 4 bases; nucleotides not matched to a gene: 4. The CDR3 sequence is 13 residues long. Germline CDR1 is GTSNPN and CDR2 is SVGIG (reference sequence). The CDR3 region has the DNA TGTGCCTGGAGTATACAGGGGATCTATGGCTACACCTTC. This translates into CAWSIQGIYGYTF. Drawing the rest from reference TRBV30 and TRBJ1-2, the complete variable domain is SQTIHQWPATLVQPVGSPLSLECTVEGTSNPNLYWYRQAAGRGLQLLFYSVGIGQISSEVPQNLSASRPQDRQFILSSKKLLLSDSGFYLCAWSIQGIYGYTFGSGTRLTVV.

CDR3 DNA: TGTGCCATCAGTGGGACAGGGTTAGGCGAGCAGTACTTC. Protein product: CAISGTGLGEQYF. The chain links TRBV10-3 to TRBJ2-7; the match to TRBD1 covers 8 bases. The CDR3 length is 13 residues. V lost 4 bases to trimming and J lost 6 bases; unmatched junction nucleotides: 5. Looked up from germline, CDR1 is ENHRY and CDR2 is SYGVKD.